Each of the 2 T cell receptor beta chains below was sequenced from the same sample in a study of T cells in Graves' hyperthyroidism and ophthalmopathy. Amplification of TCR beta CDR3 regions was performed using RNA transcripts as template. The TCR CDR3 first-round RT-PCR relied on the HTBI primer set. TCRdb itself ran the multiplex PCR reads through MiXCR, one entry per CDR3 protein. The repertoire holds 300,000 to 500,000 distinct CDR3 sequences, with about 15% as singletons. Input material: blood. The receptors were gathered from a woman in her 30s with Graves' hyperthyroidism.

This clonotype was seen a handful of times. The chain links TRBV12-3 or TRBV12-4 to TRBJ2-2; the D gene is possibly TRBD2 (5 bases). V was shortened by 3 bases and J by 5 bases, with 10 bases between the two germline ends. CDR3 length equals 14 residues. In DNA, the CDR3 is TGTGCCAGCAGTTTTAGGTCGGGAACCGGGGAGCTGTTTTTT. Residues: CASSFRSGTGELFF.

This clonotype was seen at least ten times. The chain has TRBV24-1 and TRBJ1-5; D is undetermined. Germline loops: CDR1 KGHDR, CDR2 SFDVKD. The CDR3 contains 14 residues. V shed 1 base and J shed 3 bases, with 6 bases lying between them. The CDR3 protein is CATSDFGDNQPQHF. Here the CDR3 DNA reads TGTGCCACCAGTGATTTCGGGGACAATCAGCCCCAGCATTTT.